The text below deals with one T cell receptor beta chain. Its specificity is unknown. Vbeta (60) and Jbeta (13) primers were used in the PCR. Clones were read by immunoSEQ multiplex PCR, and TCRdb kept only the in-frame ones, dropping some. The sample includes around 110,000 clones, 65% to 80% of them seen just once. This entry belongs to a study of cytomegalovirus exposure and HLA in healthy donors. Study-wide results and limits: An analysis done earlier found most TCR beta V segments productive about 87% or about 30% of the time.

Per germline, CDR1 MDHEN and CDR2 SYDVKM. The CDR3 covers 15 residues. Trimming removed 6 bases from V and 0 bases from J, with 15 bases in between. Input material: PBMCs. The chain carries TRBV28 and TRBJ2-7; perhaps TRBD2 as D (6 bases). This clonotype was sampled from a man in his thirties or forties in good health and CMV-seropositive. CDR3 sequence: CASSDRGFNSYEQYF. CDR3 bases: TGTGCCAGCAGCGACCGGGGGTTTAACTCCTACGAGCAGTACTTC. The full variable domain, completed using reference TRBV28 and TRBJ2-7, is DVKVTQSSRYLVKRTGEKVFLECVQDMDHENMFWYRQDPGLGLRLIYFSYDVKMKEKGDIPEGYSVSREKKERFSLILESASTNQTSMYLCASSDRGFNSYEQYFGPGTRLTVT.